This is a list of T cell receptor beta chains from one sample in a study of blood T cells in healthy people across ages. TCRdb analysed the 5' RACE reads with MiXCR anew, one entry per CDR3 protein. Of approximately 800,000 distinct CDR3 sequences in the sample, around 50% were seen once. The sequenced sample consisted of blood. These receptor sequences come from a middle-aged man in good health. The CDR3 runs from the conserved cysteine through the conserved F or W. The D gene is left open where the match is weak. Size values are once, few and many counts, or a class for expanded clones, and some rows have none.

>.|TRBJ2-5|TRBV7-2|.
CASSKPTGLRETQYF
TGTGCCAGCAGCAAACCCACAGGGTTGAGGGAGACCCAGTACTTC
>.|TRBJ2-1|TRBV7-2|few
CASSSTQRRVPYNEQFF
TGTGCCAGCAGCTCGACCCAAAGACGTGTCCCCTACAATGAGCAGTTCTTC
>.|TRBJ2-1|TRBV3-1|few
CASSQESGYNEQFF
TGTGCCAGCAGCCAAGAATCCGGGTACAATGAGCAGTTCTTC
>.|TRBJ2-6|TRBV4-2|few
CASSREIQKGPGSGANVLTF
TGTGCCAGCAGCCGAGAGATTCAAAAGGGGCCAGGCTCTGGGGCCAACGTCCTGACTTTC
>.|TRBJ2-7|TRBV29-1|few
CSGRGWSSYEQYF
TGCAGCGGGCGGGGTTGGAGCTCCTACGAGCAGTACTTC
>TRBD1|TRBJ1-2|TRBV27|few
CASSNTPGQGGRGYTF
TGTGCCAGCAGCAATACACCGGGACAGGGGGGTCGTGGCTACACCTTC
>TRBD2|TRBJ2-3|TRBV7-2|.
CASSPRSGSHKSNTQYF
TGTGCCAGCAGCCCCCGTAGCGGGAGCCATAAGTCAAATACGCAGTATTTT
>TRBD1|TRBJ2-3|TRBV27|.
CASSSTGTGGSGTQYF
TGTGCCAGCAGTTCCACCGGGACAGGGGGCTCAGGTACGCAGTATTTT
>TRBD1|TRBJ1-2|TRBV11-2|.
CASSLVPGGASGEGYTF
TGTGCCAGCAGCTTAGTCCCAGGGGGCGCTTCTGGGGAGGGCTACACCTTC
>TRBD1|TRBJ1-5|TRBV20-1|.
CSAEGQGNDQPQHF
TGCAGTGCAGAGGGACAGGGGAACGATCAGCCCCAGCATTTT